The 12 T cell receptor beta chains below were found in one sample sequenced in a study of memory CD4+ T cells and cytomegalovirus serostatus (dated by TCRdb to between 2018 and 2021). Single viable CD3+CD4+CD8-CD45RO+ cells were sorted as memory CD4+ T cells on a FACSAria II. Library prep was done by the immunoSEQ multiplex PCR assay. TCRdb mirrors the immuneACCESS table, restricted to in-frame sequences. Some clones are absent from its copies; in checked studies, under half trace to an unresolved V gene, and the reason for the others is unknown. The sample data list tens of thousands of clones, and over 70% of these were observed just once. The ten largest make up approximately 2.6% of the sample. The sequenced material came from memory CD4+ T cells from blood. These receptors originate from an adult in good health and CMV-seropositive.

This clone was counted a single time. The CDR3 loop is CASSFREETQYF. CDR3 nucleotides: TGTGCCAGCAGCTTCCGGGAAGAGACCCAGTACTTC. The chain links TRBV7-9 to TRBJ2-5, with D uncertain. The CDR3 is made up of 12 amino acids. The germline gives CDR1 SEHNR, CDR2 FQNEAQ (reference sequence). V shed 3 bases and J shed 3 bases, with 5 bases lying between them.

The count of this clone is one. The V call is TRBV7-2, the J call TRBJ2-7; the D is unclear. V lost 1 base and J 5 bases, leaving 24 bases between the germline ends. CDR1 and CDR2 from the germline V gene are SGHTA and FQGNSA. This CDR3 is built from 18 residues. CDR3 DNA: TGTGCCAGCAGCTTAGAGTCACTTGGTGTTGGAACCCGGCACGAGCAGTACTTC. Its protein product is CASSLESLGVGTRHEQYF.

CDR3 bases: TGTGCCTGGACTAGCGGGACCACAGATACGCAGTATTTT. This gives the protein CAWTSGTTDTQYF. V gene TRBV30 combines with J gene TRBJ2-3; 9 nucleotides align to TRBD2. Trimming at V came to 4 bases and at J to 2 bases, leaving 1 base not matched to a gene. Germline assignment: CDR1 GTSNPN and CDR2 SVGIG (reference sequence). This CDR3 region has 13 residues.

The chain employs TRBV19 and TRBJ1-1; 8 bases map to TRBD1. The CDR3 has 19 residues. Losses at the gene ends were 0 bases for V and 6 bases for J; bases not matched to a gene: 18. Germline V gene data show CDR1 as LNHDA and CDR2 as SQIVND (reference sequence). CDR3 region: CASSIDRRLGQVGIPEAFF. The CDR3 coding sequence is TGTGCCAGTAGTATAGATCGGCGTCTGGGACAGGTTGGAATCCCTGAAGCTTTCTTT.

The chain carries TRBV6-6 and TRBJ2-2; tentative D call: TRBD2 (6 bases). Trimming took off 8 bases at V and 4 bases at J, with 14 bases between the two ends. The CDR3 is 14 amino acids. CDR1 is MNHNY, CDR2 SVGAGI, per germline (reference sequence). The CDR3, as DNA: TGTGCCAGCTCGCTAGTGGGGGGCACCGGGGAGCTGTTTTTT. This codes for CASSLVGGTGELFF.

DNA of the CDR3: TGTGCCAGCAGCCAAGCGGGGACAGGCCCCTACAATGAGCAGTTCTTC. Protein product: CASSQAGTGPYNEQFF. The rearrangement joins TRBV14 to TRBJ2-1, with 8 bases fitting TRBD1. V shed 1 base, J shed 2 bases, and the junction held 4 bases outside the gene matches. The CDR3 is 16 amino acids. From germline, CDR1 is SGHDN and CDR2 FVKESK.

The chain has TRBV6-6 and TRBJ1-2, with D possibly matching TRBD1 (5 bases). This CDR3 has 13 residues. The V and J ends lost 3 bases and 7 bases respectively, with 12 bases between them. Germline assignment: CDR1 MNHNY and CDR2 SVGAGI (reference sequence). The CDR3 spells CASSYTGERGYTF. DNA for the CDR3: TGTGCCAGCAGTTATACGGGGGAACGTGGCTACACCTTC.

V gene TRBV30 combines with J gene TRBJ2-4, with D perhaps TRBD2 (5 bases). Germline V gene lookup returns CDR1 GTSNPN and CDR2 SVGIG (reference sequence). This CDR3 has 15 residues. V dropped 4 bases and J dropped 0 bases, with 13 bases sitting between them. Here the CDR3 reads CAWTASGLAKNIQYF. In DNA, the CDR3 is TGTGCCTGGACAGCCTCAGGACTAGCCAAAAACATTCAGTACTTC.

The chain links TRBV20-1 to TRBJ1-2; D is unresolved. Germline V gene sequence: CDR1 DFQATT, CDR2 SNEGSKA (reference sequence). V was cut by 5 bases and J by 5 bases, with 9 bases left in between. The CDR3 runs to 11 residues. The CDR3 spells CSAPGQYGYTF. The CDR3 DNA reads TGCAGTGCTCCTGGCCAATATGGCTACACCTTC.

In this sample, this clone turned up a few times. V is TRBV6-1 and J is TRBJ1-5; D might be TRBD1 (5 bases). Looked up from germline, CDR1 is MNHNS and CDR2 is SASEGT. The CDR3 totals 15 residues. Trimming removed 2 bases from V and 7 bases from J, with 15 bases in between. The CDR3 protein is CASSELGGGVQPQHF. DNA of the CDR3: TGTGCCAGCAGTGAATTAGGCGGAGGGGTCCAGCCCCAGCATTTT.

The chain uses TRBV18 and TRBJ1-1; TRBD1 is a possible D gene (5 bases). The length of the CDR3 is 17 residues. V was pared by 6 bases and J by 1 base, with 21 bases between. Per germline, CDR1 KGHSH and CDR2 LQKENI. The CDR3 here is CASSTLPVGDANTEAFF. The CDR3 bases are TGTGCCAGCTCTACCTTACCTGTGGGGGATGCGAACACTGAAGCTTTCTTT.

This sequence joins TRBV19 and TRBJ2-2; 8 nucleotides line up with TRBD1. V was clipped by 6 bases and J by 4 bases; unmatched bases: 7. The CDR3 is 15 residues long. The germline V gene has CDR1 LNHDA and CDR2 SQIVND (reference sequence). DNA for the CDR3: TGTGCCAGTAGGGCCAGGGGGCTTGGCACCGGGGAGCTGTTTTTT. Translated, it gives CASRARGLGTGELFF.